These 21 T cell receptor beta chains were all obtained from the same sample, sequenced in a study of T-cell reconstitution after alpha-beta-depleted transplantation in children. Molecular barcoding with unique molecular identifiers was used for the TCRbeta library. Each CDR3 protein is one row after TCRdb ran MiXCR on the PCR reads. The sample yields hundreds of thousands of distinct CDR3 sequences, around 13% seen once. This material consisted of PBMCs, taken before TCRalphabeta/CD19-depleted stem cell transplant. These receptors were taken from a girl aged 2 to 10 with congenital amegakaryocytic thrombocytopenia, due to receive a stem cell transplant.

The sample holds a few counts of this clonotype. The genes are TRBV10-2 and TRBJ1-2; D perhaps matches TRBD1 (5 bases). V was cut by 3 bases and J by 7 bases, with 9 bases left in between. Per germline, CDR1 WSHSY and CDR2 SAAADI. The CDR3 sequence is 12 residues long. The CDR3 DNA sequence: TGCGCCAGCAGTGAACTCGGGGGTGGCTACACCTTC. As protein: CASSELGGGYTF.

Many counts were recorded for this clonotype. The chain couples TRBV15 to TRBJ2-5, with D possibly TRBD2 on 5 matching bases. The CDR3 extends over 13 amino acids. The germline CDR1 and CDR2 sequences are LNHNV and YYDKDF (reference sequence). Trimming cost V 5 bases and J 2 bases, with 9 bases left between them. CDR3 sequence (DNA): TGTGCCACCAGCCCTCGGGAACAAGAGACCCAGTACTTC. Amino acids: CATSPREQETQYF.

This rearrangement joins TRBV28 to TRBJ2-1; perhaps TRBD2 as D (6 bases). CDR3 length: 15 amino acids. V was shortened by 8 bases and J by 9 bases, with 23 bases between the two germline ends. Per germline, CDR1 MDHEN and CDR2 SYDVKM. The CDR3 protein is CASGRPSATVLEQFF. Written as DNA, the CDR3 is TGTGCCAGCGGTCGACCTAGCGCCACGGTTCTTGAGCAGTTCTTC.

This clonotype was recorded a few times. DNA for the CDR3: TGCGCCAGCAGCTCGGTATTGGGAGTTCAGACGGATACGCAGTATTTT. Residues: CASSSVLGVQTDTQYF. This chain connects TRBV5-1 to TRBJ2-3, with a possible D match to TRBD2 (5 bases). Germline V CDR1 and CDR2: SGHRS, YFSETQ. Trimming took off 3 bases at V and 6 bases at J, with 20 bases between the two ends. The CDR3 has 16 amino acids.

This clonotype occurred many times. The chain has TRBV6-1 and TRBJ2-2; D not resolved. Trimming pared 6 bases from V and 1 base from J, leaving 6 bases between. The CDR3 loop spans 13 amino acids. CDR1 is MNHNS and CDR2 is SASEGT in the germline V gene. CDR3 sequence (DNA): TGTGCCAGCAGGGTGGTGAACACCGGGGAGCTGTTTTTT. Protein product: CASRVVNTGELFF.

This clonotype was seen repeatedly, ten times or more. The rearrangement uses TRBV5-1 and TRBJ1-2; D perhaps matches TRBD1 (5 bases). There are 17 residues in the CDR3. Trimming cost V 4 bases and J 4 bases, with 23 bases left between them. In germline, CDR1 is SGHRS, CDR2 YFSETQ. The CDR3: CASSLHGGSVRAYGYTF. The CDR3 bases are TGCGCCAGCAGCCTCCACGGGGGGTCGGTGCGGGCCTATGGCTACACCTTC.

This clonotype has a count of ten or more. The J gene is TRBJ2-6, the V gene TRBV4-1; possibly TRBD1 for D (5 bases). The V and J ends lost 6 bases and 0 bases respectively, with 15 bases between them. Germline V gene sequence: CDR1 MGHRA, CDR2 YSYEKL. The length of the CDR3 is 17 residues. The CDR3 DNA sequence: TGCGCCAGCAGAAATCGTTACAGGAGCTCTGGGGCCAACGTCCTGACTTTC. Amino acids: CASRNRYRSSGANVLTF.

The V call is TRBV20-1, the J call TRBJ2-1; 13 positions agree with TRBD2. The CDR3 totals 15 residues. Germline V CDR1 and CDR2: DFQATT, SNEGSKA (reference sequence). J lost 5 bases, V lost 8 bases, and 9 bases had no gene match. The CDR3 DNA follows: TGCAGTACCCAATCCGGGACTAGCGGGAACAATGAGCAGTTCTTC. Translation gives CSTQSGTSGNNEQFF.

The CDR3 DNA reads as TGTGCCAGCAGTCGACTAGCGGGGGACACCGGGGAGCTGTTTTTT. Its protein product is CASSRLAGDTGELFF. The chain carries TRBV7-9 and TRBJ2-2; 12 bases are a match to TRBD2. Germline CDR1 is SEHNR and CDR2 is FQNEAQ (reference sequence). The junction had 2 bases not matched to a gene; V was cut back by 6 bases and J by 3 bases. The CDR3 has 15 residues.

With regard to this clonotype: This may be a read error: a much more frequent sequence differs by one nucleotide. This chain links TRBV20-1 with TRBJ2-2, with D unclear. This CDR3 region has 14 residues. With 0 bases removed from V and 7 bases from J, the gap between germline ends came to 12 bases. Germline V CDR1 and CDR2: DFQATT, SNEGSKA (reference sequence). The CDR3 spells CSARDPDLIGELFF. The CDR3 nucleotides are TGCAGTGCTAGAGATCCGGACCTTATCGGGGAGCTGTTTTTT.

This clonotype has a handful of counts. The chain has TRBV11-2 and TRBJ2-1, with TRBD2 matching 10 bases. Per the germline V gene, CDR1 is SGHAT and CDR2 is FQNNGV. The length of the CDR3 is 18 residues. The junction had 12 bases not matched to a gene; V was cut back by 2 bases and J by 5 bases. The CDR3 reads CASSLKILGLAENNEQFF. CDR3 bases: TGTGCCAGCAGCTTAAAAATTCTTGGACTAGCGGAAAACAATGAGCAGTTCTTC.

This clonotype has ten or more counts. V and J are TRBV6-5 and TRBJ1-2, with D possibly TRBD1 on 6 matching bases. V was trimmed by 4 bases and J by 8 bases, leaving 17 bases between them. This CDR3 contains 14 residues. Germline V gene data show CDR1 as MNHEY and CDR2 as SVGAGI. The CDR3 protein is CASSSPGGHIGYTF. The DNA for the CDR3 is TGTGCCAGCAGTTCCCCGGGGGGGCACATAGGCTACACCTTC.

This clonotype was detected many times. The chain couples TRBV12-3 or TRBV12-4 to TRBJ1-5; 7 bases align to TRBD1. The CDR3 loop spans 14 amino acids. After removal of 3 bases from V and 5 bases from J, the junction contained 4 bases not matched to a gene. CDR3 sequence (DNA): TGTGCCAGCAGTTTCGGTAGGGGGCATCAGCCCCAGCATTTT. Encoded protein: CASSFGRGHQPQHF.

Of note for this clonotype: Possible read error: a much larger clone is one base away. The chain joins TRBV11-2 to TRBJ1-2, with no clear D. Germline V gene sequence: CDR1 SGHAT, CDR2 FQNNGV. The CDR3 contains 15 residues. Trimming took off 5 bases at V and 6 bases at J, with 19 bases between the two ends. CDR3 sequence: CASSHTRGNGHGYTF. CDR3 DNA: TGTGCCAGCAGCCACACTCGCGGGAATGGCCATGGCTACACCTTC.

This clonotype has a count of ten or more. The chain employs TRBV20-1 and TRBJ1-2; TRBD1 matches 7 bases. Germline V CDR1 and CDR2: DFQATT, SNEGSKA (reference sequence). The ends lost 1 base at V and 6 bases at J; junction bases unmatched: 5. This CDR3 is 13 amino acids long. The CDR3 region has the DNA TGCAGTGCTAGAGGGAGGGGGCGCAATGGCTACACCTTC. It translates to CSARGRGRNGYTF.

The chain joins TRBV12-3 or TRBV12-4 to TRBJ2-1, with 13 bases lining up with TRBD2. Trimming at V came to 5 bases and at J to 0 bases, leaving 13 bases not matched to a gene. There are 20 residues in the CDR3. CDR3 nucleotides: TGTGCCAGCAGTACAACTTTAGGACTAGCGGGAGAAGACTCCTACAATGAGCAGTTCTTC. It codes for CASSTTLGLAGEDSYNEQFF.

This clonotype was counted once. Its ends do not fully match the called genes, so a read error is possible. CDR3 nucleotide sequence: TGCAGCGTTGAACAAGGGGAGGGATACTTGAAATTC. Protein sequence: CSVEQGEGYLKF. J is TRBJ1-2 and V is TRBV29-1, with a weak D call TRBD1 (5 bases). Germline V CDR1 and CDR2: SQVTM, ANQGSEA. The CDR3 has 12 amino acids.

This clonotype showed up many times. The chain uses TRBV7-6 and TRBJ1-2; D perhaps matches TRBD1 (6 bases). This CDR3 has 15 amino acids. The V and J ends lost 5 bases and 2 bases respectively, with 15 bases between them. Looked up from germline, CDR1 is SGHVS and CDR2 is FNYEAQ. In DNA form, the CDR3 reads TGTGCCAGCAGCCCCCTACAGGGCAGAAACTATGGCTACACCTTC. This translates into CASSPLQGRNYGYTF.

The rearrangement links TRBV30 to TRBJ1-2; D is undetermined. There are 15 residues in the CDR3. V lost 4 bases and J lost 3, with 18 bases in between. CDR1 and CDR2 (germline): GTSNPN, SVGIG (reference sequence). The CDR3: CAWIPDASGYYGYTF. The DNA for the CDR3 is TGTGCCTGGATTCCCGACGCCTCGGGGTACTATGGCTACACCTTC.

This clonotype was observed many times. The chain joins TRBV28 to TRBJ2-4, with D unresolved. V was trimmed by 4 bases and J by 0 bases, leaving 7 bases between them. Germline values: CDR1 MDHEN, CDR2 SYDVKM. The CDR3 has 14 amino acids. The CDR3 bases are TGTGCCAGCAGTTCACCCATAGCCAAAAACATTCAGTACTTC. This encodes CASSSPIAKNIQYF.

This clonotype occurred many times. The chain joins TRBV5-1 to TRBJ2-1; the D is unclear. Germline-derived CDR1 and CDR2 are SGHRS and YFSETQ. The CDR3 covers 16 residues. Trimming removed 0 bases at V and 0 bases at J, with 10 bases between. CDR3 DNA sequence: TGCGCCAGCAGCTTGGGGCGGAGTCTCTCCTACAATGAGCAGTTCTTC. Translation: CASSLGRSLSYNEQFF.